The source of this TCR beta chain is a study of T cell changes during pregnancy in multiple sclerosis. Some clones are missing from TCRdb's copy, which holds only in-frame ones; the method was immunoSEQ multiplex PCR. The table has 45,000 to 55,000 clones, around 90% seen once. V was clipped by 6 bases and J by 7 bases; unmatched bases: 6. The CDR3 consists of 14 residues. Germline values: CDR1 MNHEY, CDR2 SMNVEV (reference sequence). V is TRBV27 and J is TRBJ1-2; 12 nucleotides align to TRBD1. This TCR derives from a female donor with multiple sclerosis, enrolled in a pregnancy study. Sequences were derived from peripheral blood, sampled in the first trimester of pregnancy. The CDR3 DNA is TGTGCCAGCAGCCTGGGACAGGGGGCCGGTGGCTACACCTTC. Amino acids: CASSLGQGAGGYTF.